The 9 T cell receptor beta chains listed next were all sequenced from one sample in a study of blood T cell repertoires in COVID-19 (dated by TCRdb to about 2020). Libraries were constructed by the immunoSEQ multiplex PCR assay. In TCRdb, the immuneACCESS table is reduced to in-frame sequences with V and J assigned. These tables do not hold every clone; where another copy was compared, an unresolved V gene accounts for under half, and the others remain unexplained. The sample includes 100,000 to 110,000 clones, with approximately 91% observed a single time. The top ten clonotypes cover about 1.9% of the sample. Sequenced material: peripheral blood. Every receptor here comes from a middle-aged man with active COVID-19.

CDR3 protein: CASSPRDRVYNEQFF. DNA for the CDR3: TGTGCCAGCTCACCACGGGACAGGGTGTACAATGAGCAGTTCTTC. The rearrangement joins TRBV18 to TRBJ2-1; 9 positions agree with TRBD1. This CDR3 has 15 residues. Trimming took 1 base from V and 4 from J; bases not matched to a gene: 2. CDR1 and CDR2 (germline): KGHSH, LQKENI.

This clone was found once. The chain couples TRBV30 to TRBJ2-2; 15 positions match TRBD2. CDR3 length equals 16 residues. Germline V gives CDR1 GTSNPN, CDR2 SVGIG (reference sequence). V trimming: 6 bases; J trimming: 2 bases; junction bases outside the gene matches: 4. The CDR3: CACGTSGRYNTGELFF. DNA for the CDR3: TGTGCCTGCGGGACTAGCGGGAGGTACAACACCGGGGAGCTGTTTTTT.

This chain links TRBV11-3 with TRBJ2-3; 8 nucleotides line up with TRBD2. J lost 4 bases, V lost 5 bases, and 5 bases had no gene match. Germline V gene lookup returns CDR1 SGHNT and CDR2 YENEEA. This CDR3 contains 14 residues. CDR3 in amino acids: CASSPQAGADTQYF. The CDR3 coding sequence is TGTGCCAGCAGCCCTCAAGCGGGGGCAGATACGCAGTATTTT.

As regards this clone: Other DNA sequences within the sample encode an identical CDR3. V usage is TRBV19 and J usage is TRBJ2-5; a possible D gene is TRBD2 (6 bases). The CDR3 covers 12 residues. Trimming removed 6 bases from V and 3 bases from J, with 8 bases in between. Germline loops: CDR1 LNHDA, CDR2 SQIVND (reference sequence). The CDR3 coding sequence is TGTGCCAGTAGGGGCGGGGAAGAGACCCAGTACTTC. This sequence encodes CASRGGEETQYF.

The chain links TRBV6-5 to TRBJ1-6, with D unclear. V lost 10 bases, J lost 7 bases, and 11 bases lay in between. The CDR3 contains 12 residues. CDR1 is MNHEY and CDR2 is SVGAGI in the germline V gene. The CDR3 here is CATGRENSPLHF. The CDR3 DNA is TGTGCCACCGGACGGGAAAATTCACCCCTCCACTTT.

The chain couples TRBV6-5 to TRBJ2-2; weak D call: TRBD2 (6 bases). CDR1 and CDR2 from the germline V gene are MNHEY and SVGAGI. This CDR3 spans 15 amino acids. V lost 2 bases and J 2 bases, leaving 9 bases between the germline ends. The CDR3 loop is CASSYGRSNTGELFF. CDR3 coding DNA: TGTGCCAGCAGTTACGGGAGGAGTAACACCGGGGAGCTGTTTTTT.

The chain combines TRBV2 with TRBJ2-4; D is uncertain. Trimming pared 6 bases from V and 12 bases from J, leaving 21 bases between. Germline V lookup: CDR1 SNHLY, CDR2 FYNNEI. The CDR3 totals 14 residues. The CDR3 coding sequence is TGTGCCAGCAGCGGTCCTGAAGTGGGCGTCAGTCAGTACTTC. Protein sequence: CASSGPEVGVSQYF.

The gene calls are TRBV11-2 and TRBJ1-3; D unresolved. The CDR3 consists of 13 residues. Germline V gene data show CDR1 as SGHAT and CDR2 as FQNNGV. Trimming cost V 4 bases and J 4 bases, with 8 bases left between them. CDR3 region: CASSYIQGNTIYF. Here the CDR3 DNA reads TGTGCCAGCAGCTACATACAGGGAAACACCATATATTTT.

In its sample, this clone was seen once. The rearrangement links TRBV5-1 to TRBJ1-2, with 8 bases fitting TRBD1. Trimming cost V 5 bases and J 2 bases; bases outside gene matches: 11. From germline, CDR1 is SGHRS and CDR2 YFSETQ. This CDR3 spans 16 amino acids. The CDR3 loop reads CASSQSLDRANYGYTF. The CDR3 DNA reads as TGCGCCAGCAGTCAATCCTTGGACAGGGCGAACTATGGCTACACCTTC. Supplemented by reference TRBV5-1 and TRBJ1-2, the full variable domain reads KAGVTQTPRYLIKTRGQQVTLSCSPISGHRSVSWYQQTPGQGLQFLFEYFSETQRNKGNFPGRFSGRQFSNSRSEMNVSTLELGDSALYLCASSQSLDRANYGYTFGSGTRLTVV.